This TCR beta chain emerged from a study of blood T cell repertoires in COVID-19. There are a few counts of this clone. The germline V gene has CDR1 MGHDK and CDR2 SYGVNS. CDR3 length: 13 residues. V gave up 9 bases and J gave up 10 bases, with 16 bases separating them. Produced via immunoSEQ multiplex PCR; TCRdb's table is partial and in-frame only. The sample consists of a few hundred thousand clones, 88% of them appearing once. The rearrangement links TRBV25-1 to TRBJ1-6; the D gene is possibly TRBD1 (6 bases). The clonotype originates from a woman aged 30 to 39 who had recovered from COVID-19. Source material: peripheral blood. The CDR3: CASSRAGDSPLHF. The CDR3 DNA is TGTGCCAGTTCCAGGGCAGGGGACTCACCCCTCCACTTT.